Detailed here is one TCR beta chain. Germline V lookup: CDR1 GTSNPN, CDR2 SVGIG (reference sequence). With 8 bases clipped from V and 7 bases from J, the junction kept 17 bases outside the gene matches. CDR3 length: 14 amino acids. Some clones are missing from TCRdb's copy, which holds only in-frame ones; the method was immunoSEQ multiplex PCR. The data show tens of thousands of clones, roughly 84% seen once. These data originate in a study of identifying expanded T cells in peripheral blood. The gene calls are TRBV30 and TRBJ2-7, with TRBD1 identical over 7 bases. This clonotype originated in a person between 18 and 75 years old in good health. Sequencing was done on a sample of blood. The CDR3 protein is CAHTTGTLSGEQYF. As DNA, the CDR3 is TGTGCCCACACGACAGGGACCCTTTCGGGAGAGCAGTACTTC.